Detailed here is one TCR beta chain. The data were obtained in a study of blood T cell repertoires in COVID-19. Produced via immunoSEQ multiplex PCR; TCRdb's table is partial and in-frame only. The table shows approximately 300,000 clones, with nearly 90% occurring only once. The sequence derives from a woman aged 30 to 39 who had recovered from COVID-19. Sequenced material: PBMCs or T cells enriched from blood (not recorded which).

CDR3 nucleotide sequence: TGTGCCAGCAGTGAACTCTTCTTTCAGGGGAGCAATCAGCCCCAGCATTTT. Translating gives CASSELFFQGSNQPQHF. This sequence joins TRBV6-1 and TRBJ1-5; D possibly corresponds to TRBD1 (6 bases). The CDR3 covers 17 residues. Germline CDR1 MNHNS, CDR2 SASEGT. Trimming stripped 2 bases from V and 1 base from J, with 15 bases between.